Listed below are T cell receptor beta chains from one sample, sequenced in a study of cytomegalovirus exposure and HLA in healthy donors. The repertoire was sequenced with immunoSEQ multiplex PCR; TCRdb's copy has only in-frame clones and lacks some. The sample holds 120,000 or so clones; around 80% are singletons and the top ten take around 6.6%. Sequenced sample: PBMCs. These receptors came from a young man in good health and CMV-seropositive. Each CDR3 is given with its conserved first and last residue. Each record gives: clone size, D gene, J gene, V gene, CDR3 protein, CDR3 DNA. The D gene is left open where the match is weak. The size field is filled for only some rows; it gives once, few, many or a size class.

>.|.|TRBJ2-7|TRBV10-2
CASSERGGKDEQYF
TGCGCCAGCAGTGAGAGGGGAGGAAAAGACGAGCAGTACTTC
>.|.|TRBJ1-2|TRBV27
CASSFGGVGYGYTF
TGTGCCAGCAGTTTTGGAGGGGTGGGTTATGGCTACACCTTC
>.|TRBD1|TRBJ1-4|TRBV2
CASSEISTGFGEKLFF
TGTGCCAGCAGTGAAATCTCGACAGGGTTCGGCGAAAAACTGTTTTTT
>many|TRBD1|TRBJ1-6|TRBV7-8
CASSTGQGHNSPLHF
TGTGCCAGCAGCACGGGACAGGGGCATAATTCACCCCTCCACTTT
>.|.|TRBJ1-5|TRBV28
CASSLRDYNQPQHF
TGTGCCAGCAGTTTGAGGGACTACAATCAGCCCCAGCATTTT
>.|.|TRBJ1-1|TRBV11-3
CASSGEADTEAFF
TGTGCCAGCAGCGGTGAGGCGGACACTGAAGCTTTCTTT
>.|.|TRBJ2-3|TRBV7-6
CASSRQPSDTQYF
TGTGCCAGCAGCAGACAGCCCAGTGATACGCAGTATTTT
>.|.|TRBJ2-7|TRBV7-9
CASSYYLHLNRGYEQYF
TGTGCCAGCAGCTATTACCTCCATCTAAATCGGGGCTACGAGCAGTACTTC
>.|.|TRBJ2-7|TRBV27
CASGDLSSYEQYF
TGTGCCAGCGGGGACTTGAGCTCCTACGAGCAGTACTTC
>once|TRBD1|TRBJ1-2|TRBV30
CAWSITGVGYTF
TGTGCCTGGAGTATCACAGGGGTTGGCTACACCTTC
>few|.|TRBJ1-5|TRBV7-8
CASSLVGAVFNQPQHF
TGTGCCAGCAGCTTAGTAGGTGCGGTATTCAATCAGCCCCAGCATTTT
>.|TRBD1|TRBJ1-2|TRBV5-4
CASSLSGQLNYGYTF
TGTGCCAGCAGCTTGTCGGGACAGTTAAACTATGGCTACACCTTC
>.|.|TRBJ1-2|TRBV10-3
CAISVQVGYGYTF
TGTGCCATCAGTGTACAGGTGGGGTATGGCTACACCTTC
>.|.|TRBJ2-5|TRBV13
CASSQGGGYQETQYF
TGTGCCAGCAGCCAGGGTGGGGGGTACCAAGAGACCCAGTACTTC
>.|TRBD1|TRBJ2-2|TRBV19
CASSYRGPPGELFF
TGTGCCAGTAGCTACAGGGGGCCCCCCGGGGAGCTGTTTTTT
>.|.|TRBJ2-7|TRBV4-1
CASSQARQGHVYEQYF
TGCGCCAGCAGCCAAGCCCGGCAGGGGCATGTTTACGAGCAGTACTTC
>.|.|TRBJ2-1|TRBV4-3
CASRHDTSSYNEQFF
TGCGCCAGCAGACATGACACTAGCTCCTACAATGAGCAGTTCTTC
>.|.|TRBJ2-7|TRBV6-6
CASSANIPAGEQYF
TGTGCCAGCAGTGCCAACATACCTGCGGGCGAGCAGTACTTC
>.|TRBD1|TRBJ2-5|TRBV19
CASSEGQGEETQYF
TGTGCCAGTAGTGAGGGACAGGGAGAAGAGACCCAGTACTTC
>.|.|TRBJ1-4|TRBV9
CASSQGWGGREKLFF
TGTGCCAGCAGCCAAGGATGGGGAGGACGGGAAAAACTGTTTTTT
>.|TRBD2|TRBJ2-1|TRBV19
CASSLLGAGGSYNEQFF
TGTGCCAGTAGTTTGCTAGGGGCGGGGGGCTCCTACAATGAGCAGTTCTTC
>.|.|TRBJ1-3|TRBV7-6
CASSPRGQTFGNTIYF
TGTGCCAGCAGCCCTCGTGGACAGACTTTCGGAAACACCATATATTTT
>.|.|TRBJ1-3|TRBV14
CASSQVYGANGNTIYF
TGTGCCAGCAGCCAAGTATATGGGGCGAATGGAAACACCATATATTTT
>.|TRBD2|TRBJ2-2|TRBV6-6
CASSPSSGGGTGELFF
TGTGCCAGCAGTCCATCTAGCGGGGGGGGCACCGGGGAGCTGTTTTTT
>.|TRBD1|TRBJ2-7|TRBV11-2
CASSSGGTYEQYF
TGTGCCAGCAGCTCAGGGGGAACCTACGAGCAGTACTTC
>few|TRBD1|TRBJ1-6|TRBV5-5
CASSQDRGGYSPLHF
TGTGCCAGCAGCCAAGACAGGGGCGGTTATTCACCCCTCCACTTT
>.|.|TRBJ2-1|TRBV5-1
CASSLIPGNEQFF
TGCGCCAGCAGCTTGATACCCGGGAATGAGCAGTTCTTC
>.|.|TRBJ1-1|TRBV5-1
CASSSGTLTEAFF
TGCGCCAGCAGCTCAGGGACACTCACTGAAGCTTTCTTT
>.|.|TRBJ2-7|TRBV12-2
CASRLAEGQGINEQYF
TGTGCAAGTCGCTTAGCGGAGGGACAGGGTATCAACGAGCAGTACTTC
>.|TRBD1|TRBJ1-2|TRBV28
CASSPLDDRGGYGYTF
TGTGCCAGCAGCCCGCTGGATGACAGGGGAGGCTATGGCTACACCTTC
>many|.|TRBJ2-3|TRBV7-7
CASSLNYGASDTDTQYF
TGTGCTAGCAGCTTAAATTACGGAGCAAGTGACACAGATACGCAGTATTTT
>.|TRBD2|TRBJ2-2|TRBV27
CASSLYPGGNTGELFF
TGTGCCAGCAGTTTATATCCGGGGGGGAACACCGGGGAGCTGTTTTTT
>few|.|TRBJ2-1|TRBV9
CASSREEGPSYNEQFF
TGTGCCAGCAGTCGCGAGGAGGGTCCCTCCTACAATGAGCAGTTCTTC
>once|.|TRBJ1-1|TRBV28
CASSFRGVMNTEAFF
TGTGCCAGCAGTTTTCGGGGTGTCATGAACACTGAAGCTTTCTTT
>.|TRBD2|TRBJ2-2|TRBV7-7
CASSRGDRSGELFF
TGTGCCAGCAGCCGGGGGGACCGATCCGGGGAGCTGTTTTTT
>.|TRBD2|TRBJ2-1|TRBV11-2
CASSLDWVAGQVFDEQFF
TGTGCCAGCAGCTTAGATTGGGTAGCGGGGCAGGTTTTCGATGAGCAGTTCTTC
>.|TRBD2|TRBJ2-1|TRBV11-2
CASSPNRLAGNNEQFF
TGTGCCAGCAGCCCCAATCGACTAGCGGGGAACAATGAGCAGTTCTTC
>.|TRBD1|TRBJ1-5|TRBV2
CASSFAGTGGNQPQHF
TGTGCCAGCAGTTTTGCCGGGACAGGGGGGAACCAGCCCCAGCATTTT
>few|TRBD1|TRBJ1-4|TRBV7-9
CASSLGQGEREKLFF
TGTGCCAGCAGCTTAGGGCAGGGGGAGCGAGAAAAACTGTTTTTT
>.|TRBD2|TRBJ2-3|TRBV12-5
CASGLVPGGLADTQYF
TGTGCTAGTGGTTTGGTCCCGGGGGGGCTCGCAGATACGCAGTATTTT